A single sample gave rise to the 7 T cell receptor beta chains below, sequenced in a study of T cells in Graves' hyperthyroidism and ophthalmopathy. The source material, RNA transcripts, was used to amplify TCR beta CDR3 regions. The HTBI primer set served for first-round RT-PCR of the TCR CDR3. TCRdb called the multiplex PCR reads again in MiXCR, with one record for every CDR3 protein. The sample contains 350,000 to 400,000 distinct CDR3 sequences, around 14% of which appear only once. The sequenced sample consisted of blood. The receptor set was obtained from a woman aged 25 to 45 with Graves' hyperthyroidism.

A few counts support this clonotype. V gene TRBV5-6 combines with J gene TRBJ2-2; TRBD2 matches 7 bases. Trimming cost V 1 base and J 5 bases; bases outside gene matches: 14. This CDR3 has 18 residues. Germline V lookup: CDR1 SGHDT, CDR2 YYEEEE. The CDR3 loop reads CASSLPGLGGSGTGELFF. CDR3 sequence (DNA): TGTGCCAGCAGCTTGCCGGGTCTCGGCGGGAGCGGGACCGGGGAGCTGTTTTTT.

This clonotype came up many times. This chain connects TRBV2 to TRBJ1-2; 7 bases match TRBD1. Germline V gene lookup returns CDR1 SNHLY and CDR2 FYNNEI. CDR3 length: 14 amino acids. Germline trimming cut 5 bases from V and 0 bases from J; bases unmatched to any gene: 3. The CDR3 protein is CASSTGQTNYGYTF. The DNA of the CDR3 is TGTGCCAGCAGTACGGGACAGACTAACTATGGCTACACCTTC. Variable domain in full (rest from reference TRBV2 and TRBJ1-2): EPEVTQTPSHQVTQMGQEVILRCVPISNHLYFYWYRQILGQKVEFLVSFYNNEISEKSEIFDDQFSVERPDGSNFTLKIRSTKLEDSAMYFCASSTGQTNYGYTFGSGTRLTVV.

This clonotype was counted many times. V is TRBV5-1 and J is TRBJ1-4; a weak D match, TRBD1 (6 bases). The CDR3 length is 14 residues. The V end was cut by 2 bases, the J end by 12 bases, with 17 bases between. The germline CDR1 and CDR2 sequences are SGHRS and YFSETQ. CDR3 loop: CASSFTGLIGELFF. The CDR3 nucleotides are TGCGCCAGCAGCTTTACAGGGCTAATCGGAGAACTGTTTTTT.

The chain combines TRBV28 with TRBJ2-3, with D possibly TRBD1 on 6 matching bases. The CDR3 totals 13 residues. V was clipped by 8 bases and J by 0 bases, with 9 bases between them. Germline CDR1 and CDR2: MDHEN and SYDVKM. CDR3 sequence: CASGGLSTDTQYF. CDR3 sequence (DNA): TGTGCCAGCGGGGGCCTTAGCACAGATACGCAGTATTTT.

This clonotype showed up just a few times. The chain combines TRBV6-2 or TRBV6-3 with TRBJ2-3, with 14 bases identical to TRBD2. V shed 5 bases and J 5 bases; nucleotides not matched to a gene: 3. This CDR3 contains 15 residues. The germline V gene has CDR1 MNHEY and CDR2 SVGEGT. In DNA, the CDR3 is TGTGCCAGCAGTCGACTAGCGGGAGGGCGAGATACGCAGTATTTT. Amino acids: CASSRLAGGRDTQYF.

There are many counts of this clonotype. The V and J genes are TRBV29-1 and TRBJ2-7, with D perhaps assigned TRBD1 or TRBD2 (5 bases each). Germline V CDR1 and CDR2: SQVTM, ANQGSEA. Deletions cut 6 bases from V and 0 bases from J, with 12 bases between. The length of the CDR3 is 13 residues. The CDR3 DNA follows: TGCAGCGTCAGGGACCGGGCCTCCTACGAGCAGTACTTC. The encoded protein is CSVRDRASYEQYF.

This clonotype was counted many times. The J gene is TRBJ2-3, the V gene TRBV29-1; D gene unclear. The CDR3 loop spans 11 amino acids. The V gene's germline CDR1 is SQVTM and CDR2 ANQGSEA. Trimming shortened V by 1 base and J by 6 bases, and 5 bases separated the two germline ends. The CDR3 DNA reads TGCAGCGTTGAAGTGGGGGATACGCAGTATTTT. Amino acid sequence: CSVEVGDTQYF.